This TCR beta chain was obtained from a study of CD8 T cells in ankylosing spondylitis. On this clonotype: Its antigen is not known.

Germline V gene data show CDR1 as ENHRY and CDR2 as SYGVKD. Trimming cost V 10 bases and J 2 bases; bases outside gene matches: 6. This CDR3 is 13 amino acids long. Whole-study findings and limits: Disease-linked clones had a CD8+ phenotype and relatively low frequency in peripheral blood. Matched synovial fluid from ankylosing spondylitis patients was reported to be enriched for disease-linked clones. A motif in TCR beta, a set of seven to nine highly homologous variants, appeared characteristic of ankylosing spondylitis blood. In the blood and synovial fluid of reactive arthritis, some motif variants had been previously reported.

Quantitative barcoded 5'-RACE was used to prepare TCR beta libraries. Using its own MiXCR run on the 5' RACE reads, TCRdb lists one record per CDR3 protein. The sample includes a few hundred thousand distinct CDR3 sequences, approximately 20% seen only once; the top ten take around 16%. This chain uses TRBV10-3 with TRBJ2-3; 7 nucleotides line up with TRBD1. This receptor was identified in a male donor with ankylosing spondylitis. The source material was blood, either unsorted or a sorted T cell fraction (not recorded which). CDR3 DNA sequence: TGTGCCACCCAGACAGGGTTCACAGATACGCAGTATTTT. It translates to CATQTGFTDTQYF.